Given below is one T cell receptor (beta chain) in context. This sample is drawn from a study of blood T cell repertoires in COVID-19. Whole-study context: Samples of COVID-19 (acute and convalescent) were obtained from the United States, Italy and Spain. PBMCs, B-cell-depleted T cells, or T cells provided the cDNA or gDNA that made up the material.

Authors' processing steps: Estimates of nucleated cell counts were drawn from the amplification of reference gene primers. Clones were sequenced by immunoSEQ multiplex PCR, and TCRdb holds only the in-frame ones, with some missing. That table furnishes V, J and clone size, whereas the DNA furnished D and trimming. The profile covers more than 250,000 clones, with around 85% appearing a single time and 2% to 2.5% taken by the ten largest. After removal of 5 bases from V and 2 bases from J, the junction contained 4 bases not matched to a gene. From germline, CDR1 is SGHAT and CDR2 FQNNGV. The CDR3 sequence is 15 residues long.

The sequence was obtained from a woman aged 30 to 39 who had recovered from COVID-19. This chain uses TRBV11-2 with TRBJ2-2, with TRBD2 matching 8 bases. Sequenced input: peripheral blood. CDR3 sequence: CASSPGGPNTGELFF. The CDR3 DNA sequence: TGTGCCAGCAGCCCGGGGGGGCCCAACACCGGGGAGCTGTTTTTT.